This entry lists 13 T cell receptor beta chains sequenced from one sample in a study of blood T cell repertoires in COVID-19. Assay: immunoSEQ multiplex PCR; the TCRdb copy retains only in-frame clones and omits some. This table holds about 74,000 clones, around 90% found once. Sequencing input: peripheral blood. These receptors originate from a woman older than 75 with active or convalescent COVID-19.

The chain combines TRBV5-1 with TRBJ2-3, with 12 bases fitting TRBD2. Germline loops: CDR1 SGHRS, CDR2 YFSETQ. V lost 4 bases, J lost 2 bases, and 8 bases stayed unmatched. The CDR3 loop spans 17 amino acids. The CDR3 DNA reads as TGCGCCAGCAGCCAAGGACTAGCGGGACCACCCACAGATACGCAGTATTTT. Amino acids: CASSQGLAGPPTDTQYF. Supplemented by reference TRBV5-1 and TRBJ2-3, the full variable domain reads KAGVTQTPRYLIKTRGQQVTLSCSPISGHRSVSWYQQTPGQGLQFLFEYFSETQRNKGNFPGRFSGRQFSNSRSEMNVSTLELGDSALYLCASSQGLAGPPTDTQYFGPGTRLTVL.

The chain combines TRBV5-1 with TRBJ2-1; 10 bases map to TRBD2. Germline V gene lookup returns CDR1 SGHRS and CDR2 YFSETQ. The CDR3 sequence is 16 residues long. The ends lost 0 bases at V and 7 bases at J; junction bases unmatched: 7. In nucleotides, the CDR3 is TGCGCCAGCAGCTTGGAGGGTAGCGGGGGGAATAATGAGCAGTTCTTC. Its translation is CASSLEGSGGNNEQFF.

J is TRBJ2-5 and V is TRBV29-1, with D hard to call. V lost 1 base to trimming and J lost 1 base, with 7 bases between them. Per the germline V gene, CDR1 is SQVTM and CDR2 is ANQGSEA. The CDR3 totals 13 residues. The CDR3 nucleotides are TGCAGCGTTGAAGGCGCATTCCAAGAGACCCAGTACTTC. This translates into CSVEGAFQETQYF.

V is TRBV7-9 and J is TRBJ2-2, with D tentatively TRBD2 (6 bases). V shed 7 bases and J shed 3 bases, with 18 bases lying between them. The CDR3 extends over 16 amino acids. Germline V gene lookup returns CDR1 SEHNR and CDR2 FQNEAQ (reference sequence). The CDR3 spells CASNSRGGMDTGELFF. The CDR3, as DNA: TGTGCCAGCAACTCCCGTGGAGGGATGGACACCGGGGAGCTGTTTTTT. The whole variable domain, remainder taken from reference TRBV7-9 and TRBJ2-2, is DTGVSQNPRHKITKRGQNVTFRCDPISEHNRLYWYRQTLGQGPEFLTYFQNEAQLEKSRLLSDRFSAERPKGSFSTLEIQRTEQGDSAMYLCASNSRGGMDTGELFFGEGSRLTVL.

This clone was found a few times. The chain has TRBV18 and TRBJ2-7; D is perhaps TRBD1 (6 bases). Germline V gene lookup returns CDR1 KGHSH and CDR2 LQKENI. V lost 2 bases and J lost 2, with 13 bases in between. CDR3 length equals 15 residues. The CDR3 spells CASSPEEDSTYEQYF. The CDR3 DNA is TGTGCCAGCTCACCAGAGGAGGACAGCACCTACGAGCAGTACTTC. The full variable domain, rest sourced from reference TRBV18 and TRBJ2-7, is NAGVMQNPRHLVRRRGQEARLRCSPMKGHSHVYWYRQLPEEGLKFMVYLQKENIIDESGMPKERFSAEFPKEGPSILRIQQVVRGDSAAYFCASSPEEDSTYEQYFGPGTRLTVT.

The CDR3, as DNA: TGTGCCAGCAGCCACCGAGGACAGTATACGCAGTATTTT. It yields the protein CASSHRGQYTQYF. V is TRBV7-9 and J is TRBJ2-3; possibly TRBD1 for D (6 bases). Germline V lookup: CDR1 SEHNR, CDR2 FQNEAQ (reference sequence). CDR3 size: 13 residues. V dropped 5 bases and J dropped 7 bases, with 13 bases sitting between them.

The V call is TRBV5-4, the J call TRBJ2-1, with 13 bases identical to TRBD2. The V gene end was trimmed by 0 bases and the J gene end by 5 bases; junction bases not matched to a gene: 5. The CDR3 sequence is 17 residues long. CDR1 SGHNT and CDR2 YYREEE come from the germline V gene (reference sequence). CDR3 protein: CASSLGLAGGVDNEQFF. CDR3 sequence (DNA): TGTGCCAGCAGCTTGGGACTAGCGGGGGGTGTGGACAATGAGCAGTTCTTC.

The rearrangement joins TRBV18 to TRBJ1-2, with 10 bases that match TRBD1. V shed 2 bases, J shed 7 bases, and the junction held 4 bases outside the gene matches. CDR3 size: 14 residues. Germline V CDR1 and CDR2: KGHSH, LQKENI. CDR3 in DNA: TGTGCCAGCTCACCAGACCGGGACAGGGGTGGCTACACCTTC. It yields the protein CASSPDRDRGGYTF.

A single count supports this clone. This CDR3 reads CASSLGTGAFNYGYTF. The CDR3 bases are TGTGCCAGCAGTTTAGGGACAGGGGCTTTCAACTATGGCTACACCTTC. The chain has TRBV27 and TRBJ1-2; TRBD1 agrees at 10 bases. Germline CDR1 reads MNHEY; CDR2 reads SMNVEV (reference sequence). The trim removed 2 bases at V and 2 bases at J, leaving 5 bases unmatched. The CDR3 extends over 16 amino acids.

The rearrangement uses TRBV10-1 and TRBJ2-3, with 9 nucleotides matching TRBD2. The CDR3 is 14 amino acids. After removal of 8 bases from V and 2 bases from J, the junction contained 5 bases not matched to a gene. Germline CDR1 and CDR2: WNHNN and SYGVQD (reference sequence). The CDR3 DNA follows: TGCGCCAGCGGGCGCGGGGGGGTCACAGATACGCAGTATTTT. Translating gives CASGRGGVTDTQYF.

This sequence joins TRBV5-1 and TRBJ2-1; 8 bases are shared with TRBD2. This CDR3 region has 18 residues. V shed 8 bases and J 4 bases; nucleotides not matched to a gene: 20. Germline V lookup: CDR1 SGHRS, CDR2 YFSETQ. The CDR3 DNA is TGCGCCAGTAGTGTAGCCAGCTCGGTAAGCGGGGGATACAATGAGCAGTTCTTC. The encoded protein is CASSVASSVSGGYNEQFF.

This clone showed up just a few times. CDR3 nucleotide sequence: TGTGCCAGCTCCCGCCGGACAGGACAAGAGACCCAGTACTTC. This gives the protein CASSRRTGQETQYF. This chain joins TRBV18 and TRBJ2-5; 7 nucleotides line up with TRBD1. V trimming: 6 bases; J trimming: 2 bases; junction bases outside the gene matches: 6. The CDR3 has 14 amino acids. Per germline, CDR1 KGHSH and CDR2 LQKENI.

This chain uses TRBV4-2 with TRBJ1-3, with D maybe TRBD1 (6 bases). This CDR3 has 16 amino acids. Looked up from germline, CDR1 is LGHNA and CDR2 is YNFKEQ. V was shortened by 0 bases and J by 1 base, with 10 bases between the two germline ends. In DNA form, the CDR3 reads TGTGCCAGCAGCCAAGACAGGGGTTTGTCTGGAAACACCATATATTTT. Translation gives CASSQDRGLSGNTIYF.